The T cell receptor (beta chain) described here comes from a study of blood T cell repertoires in COVID-19. Study information: The study drew acute and convalescent COVID-19 samples from the United States, Italy and Spain.

The repertoire was sequenced with immunoSEQ multiplex PCR; TCRdb's copy has only in-frame clones and lacks some. The sample contains some 130,000 clones, 75% to 90% of which appear only once. Trimming cost V 1 base and J 1 base, with 6 bases left between them. CDR1 is MDHEN, CDR2 SYDVKM, per germline. The CDR3 consists of 14 residues. Remarks on this clone: Other DNA sequences in this sample translate to the same CDR3.

This clonotype was sampled from a man aged 70-80 years with acute or convalescent COVID-19. The rearrangement joins TRBV28 to TRBJ2-3; tentatively, D is TRBD2 (5 bases). Source material: peripheral blood. CDR3 in DNA: TGTGCCAGCAGTTTATCCGGGGGCACAGATACGCAGTATTTT. Its translation is CASSLSGGTDTQYF.